The 27 T cell receptor beta chains listed next were all sequenced from one sample in a study of Ad26.COV2.S vaccination and SARS-CoV-2 variants. Treatment given: roughly 19 received Ad26.COV2.S at low or high dose, single or two shots; about 5 received placebo; per-sample allocation not given. Samples came from day 63 after the first vaccine or placebo injection. Data came from immunoSEQ multiplex PCR; TCRdb stores just in-frame clones and leaves some out. This sample yields a few hundred thousand clones, of which roughly 84% are seen a single time; roughly 3.1% belongs to the top ten. Specimen: peripheral blood, collected in a trial of Ad26.COV2.S vaccine versus placebo. These receptors all stem from a person between 18 and 65 years old who received the Ad26.COV2.S COVID-19 vaccine or a placebo.

The J gene is TRBJ1-5, the V gene TRBV2, with D hard to call. Trimming stripped 6 bases from V and 3 bases from J, with 9 bases between. This CDR3 comprises 13 residues. CDR1 is SNHLY, CDR2 FYNNEI, per germline. The CDR3 DNA sequence: TGTGCCAGCAGCGCCGGATCCAATCAGCCCCAGCATTTT. Translated, it gives CASSAGSNQPQHF.

The CDR3 here is CATSSGQGRPETQYF. The CDR3 DNA follows: TGTGCCACCAGTTCAGGACAGGGGCGTCCAGAGACCCAGTACTTC. The rearrangement joins TRBV24-1 to TRBJ2-5, with TRBD1 matching over 9 bases. Per germline, CDR1 KGHDR and CDR2 SFDVKD. CDR3 length: 15 amino acids. After removal of 6 bases from V and 4 bases from J, the junction contained 8 bases not matched to a gene.

The chain employs TRBV11-2 and TRBJ2-5, with unresolved D. Trimming pared 5 bases from V and 4 bases from J, leaving 14 bases between. The germline V gene has CDR1 SGHAT and CDR2 FQNNGV. This CDR3 contains 14 residues. CDR3 DNA sequence: TGTGCCAGCAGCCAGGATATTCTTGGAGAGACCCAGTACTTC. Translating it yields CASSQDILGETQYF. Variable domain in full (rest from reference TRBV11-2 and TRBJ2-5): EAGVAQSPRYKIIEKRQSVAFWCNPISGHATLYWYQQILGQGPKLLIQFQNNGVVDDSQLPKDRFSAERLKGVDSTLKIQPAKLEDSAVYLCASSQDILGETQYFGPGTRLLVL.

The chain joins TRBV9 to TRBJ1-1; D is unresolved. Germline CDR1 reads SGDLS; CDR2 reads YYNGEE. V shed 0 bases and J shed 11 bases, with 11 bases lying between them. The CDR3 runs to 12 residues. CDR3 residues: CASSVEAGRAFF. The CDR3, as DNA: TGTGCCAGCAGCGTAGAGGCGGGGAGGGCTTTCTTT.

This sequence joins TRBV7-6 and TRBJ2-2, with D unresolved. The V and J ends lost 3 bases and 7 bases respectively, with 9 bases between them. This CDR3 region has 13 residues. Germline V gene data show CDR1 as SGHVS and CDR2 as FNYEAQ. CDR3 loop: CASSLSGNGELFF. The CDR3 nucleotides read TGTGCCAGCAGCTTGTCTGGTAACGGGGAGCTGTTTTTT.

This chain connects TRBV18 to TRBJ2-5; D might be TRBD1 or TRBD2, each matching 5 bases. V was cut by 2 bases and J by 5 bases, with 12 bases left in between. Germline V gene sequence: CDR1 KGHSH, CDR2 LQKENI. The CDR3 loop spans 14 amino acids. CDR3 residues: CASSPTGTGETQYF. As DNA, the CDR3 is TGTGCCAGCTCACCAACGGGGACCGGGGAGACCCAGTACTTC.

The chain recombines TRBV30 with TRBJ2-1, with TRBD2 matching over 10 bases. V lost 4 bases, J lost 7 bases, and 7 bases stayed unmatched. Germline CDR1 GTSNPN, CDR2 SVGIG (reference sequence). CDR3 length: 14 residues. This CDR3 reads CAWNGGLARNEQFF. CDR3 DNA sequence: TGTGCCTGGAATGGGGGACTAGCGAGGAATGAGCAGTTCTTC.

The chain has TRBV11-2 and TRBJ2-3, with a weak D call TRBD1 (6 bases). Trimming left V 5 bases short and J 2 bases short, with 14 bases between. The CDR3 sequence is 15 residues long. Looked up from germline, CDR1 is SGHAT and CDR2 is FQNNGV. The CDR3 loop reads CASSPGQILTDTQYF. The CDR3 DNA sequence: TGTGCCAGCAGCCCAGGACAGATCCTCACAGATACGCAGTATTTT. Filled out from reference TRBV11-2 and TRBJ2-3, the complete variable domain reads EAGVAQSPRYKIIEKRQSVAFWCNPISGHATLYWYQQILGQGPKLLIQFQNNGVVDDSQLPKDRFSAERLKGVDSTLKIQPAKLEDSAVYLCASSPGQILTDTQYFGPGTRLTVL.

The chain recombines TRBV3-1 (or the pseudogene TRBV3-2) with TRBJ2-5; the D gene is possibly TRBD1 (5 bases). Trimming shortened V by 1 base and J by 0 bases, and 6 bases separated the two germline ends. Germline CDR1 and CDR2: LGHDT and YNNKEL (reference sequence). This CDR3 is built from 14 residues. CDR3 in amino acids: CASSQGGYQETQYF. CDR3 sequence (DNA): TGTGCCAGCAGCCAAGGGGGCTACCAAGAGACCCAGTACTTC.

In the case of this clone: In the same sample, other DNA sequences code for this CDR3. V is TRBV6-1 and J is TRBJ1-3; unclear D gene. Trimming took 0 bases from V and 4 from J, leaving 10 bases between them. CDR1 is MNHNS, CDR2 SASEGT, per germline. The CDR3 contains 15 residues. This CDR3 reads CASSEAPGAGNTIYF. CDR3 nucleotide sequence: TGTGCCAGCAGTGAAGCGCCGGGAGCGGGAAACACCATATATTTT.

The chain carries TRBV7-3 and TRBJ2-2, with D perhaps matching TRBD1 (7 bases). This CDR3 spans 17 amino acids. V dropped 2 bases and J dropped 5 bases, with 18 bases sitting between them. Germline-derived CDR1 and CDR2 are SGHTA and FQGTGA. The CDR3 coding sequence is TGTGCCAGCAGCTTAGGGTCTCAGGGGGGACTGACCGGGGAGCTGTTTTTT. Translated, it gives CASSLGSQGGLTGELFF.

The V and J genes are TRBV30 and TRBJ2-3; D perhaps matches TRBD1 (5 bases). From germline, CDR1 is GTSNPN and CDR2 SVGIG (reference sequence). The CDR3 loop spans 14 amino acids. V shed 2 bases and J shed 6 bases, with 15 bases lying between them. The CDR3 sequence: CAWSKGQSRDTQYF. In nucleotides, the CDR3 is TGTGCCTGGAGTAAGGGGCAATCTAGGGATACGCAGTATTTT. Full variable domain (rest looked up from reference TRBV30 and TRBJ2-3): SQTIHQWPATLVQPVGSPLSLECTVEGTSNPNLYWYRQAAGRGLQLLFYSVGIGQISSEVPQNLSASRPQDRQFILSSKKLLLSDSGFYLCAWSKGQSRDTQYFGPGTRLTVL.

CDR3 nucleotides: TGCAGCGTTGGTTCGGGTGTTGCGTTCTTC. It yields the protein CSVGSGVAFF. The chain couples TRBV29-1 to TRBJ2-1; no definite D call. V lost 4 bases to trimming and J lost 15 bases, with 13 bases between them. Germline assignment: CDR1 SQVTM and CDR2 ANQGSEA. This CDR3 is 10 amino acids long.

The J gene is TRBJ2-7, the V gene TRBV10-3; the match to TRBD2 covers 11 bases. The CDR3 runs to 18 residues. The V segment lost 1 base and the J segment 2 bases; nucleotides outside the gene matches: 10. Germline V lookup: CDR1 ENHRY, CDR2 SYGVKD. CDR3 nucleotides: TGTGCCATCAGTGAGTACCTGATAGCGGGGGGGCGCGCCTACGAGCAGTACTTC. Protein sequence: CAISEYLIAGGRAYEQYF.

The chain joins TRBV7-9 to TRBJ2-5; TRBD2 might be the D (5 bases). The V end lost 1 base, the J end lost 2 bases, and 8 bases lay between the germline ends. The CDR3 runs to 14 residues. Germline V gives CDR1 SEHNR, CDR2 FQNEAQ (reference sequence). The CDR3 sequence is CASSLVRGQETQYF. DNA for the CDR3: TGTGCCAGCAGCTTAGTAAGAGGGCAAGAGACCCAGTACTTC.

CDR3 residues: CASNDRGNTDTQYF. The DNA for the CDR3 is TGTGCCAGCAACGACAGGGGTAACACAGATACGCAGTATTTT. This sequence joins TRBV2 and TRBJ2-3; 8 bases are shared with TRBD1. J lost 2 bases, V lost 7 bases, and 5 bases had no gene match. Germline V gene lookup returns CDR1 SNHLY and CDR2 FYNNEI. This CDR3 region has 14 residues.

V and J are TRBV7-9 and TRBJ2-4; perhaps TRBD1 as D (6 bases). The germline gives CDR1 SEHNR, CDR2 FQNEAQ (reference sequence). This CDR3 spans 11 amino acids. Trimming removed 11 bases at V and 7 bases at J, with 12 bases between. Here the CDR3 reads CAAGTTNIQYF. DNA for the CDR3: TGTGCCGCCGGGACAACGAACATTCAGTACTTC.

This chain uses TRBV30 with TRBJ2-2; no reliable D call. V lost 0 bases to trimming and J lost 6 bases, with 11 bases between them. The CDR3 length is 14 residues. Germline V gene data show CDR1 as GTSNPN and CDR2 as SVGIG (reference sequence). CDR3 region: CAWSVRQVAGELFF. In DNA form, the CDR3 reads TGTGCCTGGAGTGTAAGGCAAGTCGCCGGGGAGCTGTTTTTT.

This clone has ten or more counts. This chain uses TRBV2 with TRBJ1-4; no reliable D call. The V end was cut by 3 bases, the J end by 5 bases, with 10 bases between. Germline V lookup: CDR1 SNHLY, CDR2 FYNNEI. The CDR3 extends over 14 amino acids. CDR3 sequence (DNA): TGTGCCAGCAGTGATAGTACAGAAAATGAAAAACTGTTTTTT. Amino acids: CASSDSTENEKLFF. The whole variable domain, filled in from reference TRBV2 and TRBJ1-4, reads EPEVTQTPSHQVTQMGQEVILRCVPISNHLYFYWYRQILGQKVEFLVSFYNNEISEKSEIFDDQFSVERPDGSNFTLKIRSTKLEDSAMYFCASSDSTENEKLFFGSGTQLSVL.

This chain links TRBV7-8 with TRBJ2-7, with D unclear. V gave up 2 bases and J gave up 7 bases, with 15 bases separating them. The CDR3 spans 14 residues. CDR1 and CDR2 from the germline V gene are SGHVS and FQNEAQ. The CDR3 sequence: CASSLNSLIGEQYF. CDR3 DNA: TGTGCCAGCAGCTTAAATTCCCTAATAGGTGAGCAGTACTTC.

This chain connects TRBV19 to TRBJ1-2, with D perhaps TRBD1 (6 bases). Germline V CDR1 and CDR2: LNHDA, SQIVND (reference sequence). V was cut by 3 bases and J by 6 bases, with 11 bases left in between. The CDR3 runs to 13 residues. The CDR3 DNA reads as TGTGCCAGTAGTATTTGGACAGAGGATGGCTACACCTTC. Its protein is CASSIWTEDGYTF.

The rearrangement uses TRBV27 and TRBJ1-4; D is uncertain. The CDR3 runs 16 residues. The germline V gene has CDR1 MNHEY and CDR2 SMNVEV (reference sequence). Trimming left V 6 bases short and J 0 bases short, with 14 bases between. The chain's CDR3 is CASSDTPVATNEKLFF. The CDR3 region has the DNA TGTGCCAGCAGCGACACCCCGGTTGCAACTAATGAAAAACTGTTTTTT.

The chain links TRBV14 to TRBJ1-2; D is undetermined. The CDR3 covers 12 residues. The germline V and J ends were trimmed by 4 bases and 8 bases, with 11 bases remaining between them. Germline V gene data show CDR1 as SGHDN and CDR2 as FVKESK. The CDR3 DNA sequence: TGTGCCAGCAGCCCGTACTCGGGGGGCTACACCTTC. Translated, it gives CASSPYSGGYTF.

The rearrangement links TRBV7-2 to TRBJ1-2; 7 nucleotides match TRBD1. V trimming: 4 bases; J trimming: 8 bases; junction bases outside the gene matches: 10. Germline lookup yields CDR1 SGHTA and CDR2 FQGNSA. CDR3 length: 14 residues. The CDR3 nucleotides are TGTGCCAGCAGCTCCACAGGGGCCTCAGTGGGCTACACCTTC. This gives the protein CASSSTGASVGYTF.

This chain uses TRBV10-2 with TRBJ1-3; no clear D gene. V lost 5 bases and J 3 bases, leaving 14 bases between the germline ends. Germline CDR1 is WSHSY and CDR2 is SAAADI. CDR3 length equals 15 residues. The CDR3 sequence is CASSPLGWVGNTIYF. As DNA, the CDR3 is TGCGCCAGCAGTCCCCTCGGGTGGGTTGGAAACACCATATATTTT.

The chain has TRBV15 and TRBJ1-1, with D possibly being TRBD1 (6 bases). This CDR3 region has 14 residues. The germline gives CDR1 LNHNV, CDR2 YYDKDF (reference sequence). Trimming pared 0 bases from V and 7 bases from J, leaving 12 bases between. This CDR3 is CATSRDRGLGEAFF. The CDR3 region has the DNA TGTGCCACCAGCAGAGATCGGGGGCTTGGTGAAGCTTTCTTT.

The CDR3 region has the DNA TGTGCCAGCAGCTTAGTGACGGGCGCCGAAGCTTTCTTT. Protein sequence: CASSLVTGAEAFF. The chain combines TRBV7-6 with TRBJ1-1; D ambiguous. The V end was cut by 1 base, the J end by 8 bases, with 11 bases between. The CDR3 extends over 13 amino acids. Looked up from germline, CDR1 is SGHVS and CDR2 is FNYEAQ. The full variable domain, completed using reference TRBV7-6 and TRBJ1-1, is GAGVSQSPRYKVTKRGQDVALRCDPISGHVSLYWYRQALGQGPEFLTYFNYEAQQDKSGLPNDRFSAERPEGSISTLTIQRTEQRDSAMYRCASSLVTGAEAFFGQGTRLTVV.